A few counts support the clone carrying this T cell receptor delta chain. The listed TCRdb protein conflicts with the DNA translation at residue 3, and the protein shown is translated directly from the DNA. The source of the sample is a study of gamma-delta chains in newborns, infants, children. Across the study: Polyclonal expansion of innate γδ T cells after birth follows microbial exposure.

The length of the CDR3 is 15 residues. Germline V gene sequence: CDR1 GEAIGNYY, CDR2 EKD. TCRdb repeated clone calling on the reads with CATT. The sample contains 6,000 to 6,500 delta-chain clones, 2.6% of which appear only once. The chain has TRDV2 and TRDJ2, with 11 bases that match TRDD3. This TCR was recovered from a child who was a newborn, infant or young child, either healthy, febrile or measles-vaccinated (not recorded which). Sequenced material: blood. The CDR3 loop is CARDTVLGDKAQLFF. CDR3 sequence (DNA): TGTGCCCGTGACACCGTACTGGGGGATAAAGCACAACTCTTCTTT.